These 17 T cell receptor beta chains were sequenced from one sample in a study of blood T cells in healthy people across ages. It was with a sample-barcoded 5' primer and a J-beta primer mix that a second PCR of about 6 to 12 cycles was run. TCRdb analysed the 5' RACE reads with MiXCR anew, one entry per CDR3 protein. The data contain more than 750,000 distinct CDR3 sequences, roughly 28% of them singletons. These same records also appear under a second study, on T cells of mothers and their children.

The sequenced material came from blood. These receptors were collected from a woman aged 40 to 50 in good health.

This clonotype was detected a few times. The rearrangement links TRBV11-2 to TRBJ2-1; tentative D call: TRBD1 (6 bases). The CDR3 spans 15 residues. Looked up from germline, CDR1 is SGHAT and CDR2 is FQNNGV. The germline V and J ends were trimmed by 6 bases and 9 bases, with 21 bases remaining between them. In DNA form, the CDR3 reads TGTGCCAGCAGTTCTGGACTGAACCCACAGGGTGAGCAGTTCTTC. It yields the protein CASSSGLNPQGEQFF.

This chain uses TRBV10-3 with TRBJ1-1; D perhaps matches TRBD1 (5 bases). This CDR3 contains 14 residues. V was cut by 5 bases and J by 1 base, with 11 bases left in between. Germline values: CDR1 ENHRY, CDR2 SYGVKD. This CDR3 reads CAISRDGPNTEAFF. Written as DNA, the CDR3 is TGTGCCATCAGTAGGGACGGACCGAACACTGAAGCTTTCTTT.

This clonotype was observed at least ten times. The V and J genes are TRBV7-8 and TRBJ2-4; perhaps TRBD1 as D (6 bases). V was trimmed by 4 bases and J by 6 bases, leaving 10 bases between them. The germline CDR1 and CDR2 sequences are SGHVS and FQNEAQ. The CDR3 totals 13 residues. The CDR3 here is CASSWSDRNIQYF. In nucleotides, the CDR3 is TGTGCCAGCAGCTGGTCGGACAGAAACATTCAGTACTTC.

This clonotype turned up a few times. The chain couples TRBV5-6 to TRBJ1-1; TRBD1 matches at 7 bases. The trim removed 4 bases at V and 0 bases at J, leaving 6 bases unmatched. From germline, CDR1 is SGHDT and CDR2 YYEEEE. CDR3 length equals 15 residues. As DNA, the CDR3 is TGTGCCAGCAGCAAACAGGGGAACATGAACACTGAAGCTTTCTTT. Amino acid sequence: CASSKQGNMNTEAFF.

This clonotype was seen a single time. The chain links TRBV28 to TRBJ1-2; the D gene is possibly TRBD1 (5 bases). Trimming shortened V by 7 bases and J by 4 bases, and 10 bases separated the two germline ends. Germline values: CDR1 MDHEN, CDR2 SYDVKM. CDR3 length equals 12 residues. The CDR3 DNA follows: TGTGCCAGCAACGGACACCCCTATGGCTACACCTTC. It encodes CASNGHPYGYTF.

This clonotype has ten or more counts. V is TRBV5-1 and J is TRBJ2-1, with 7 bases that match TRBD1. CDR1 is SGHRS and CDR2 is YFSETQ in the germline V gene. The CDR3 extends over 14 amino acids. The trim removed 3 bases at V and 9 bases at J, leaving 9 bases unmatched. CDR3 in amino acids: CASSSRSGDSEQFF. The CDR3 nucleotides are TGCGCCAGCAGCTCCCGATCCGGGGACAGTGAGCAGTTCTTC.

This clonotype was seen only a few times. Being one base from a much bigger clone, this may be a read error. V and J are TRBV3-1 and TRBJ2-1, with D uncertain. Germline values: CDR1 LGHDT, CDR2 YNNKEL (reference sequence). V gave up 0 bases and J gave up 10 bases, with 13 bases separating them. The length of the CDR3 is 14 residues. CDR3 amino acids: CASSQDLSSYEQFF. The CDR3 nucleotides are TGTGCCAGCAGCCAAGATCTGAGCTCCTACGAGCAGTTCTTC.

As regards this clonotype: This may arise from a read error, as a much more abundant clone is one base away. The chain has TRBV7-2 and TRBJ2-3; D gene uncertain. Germline V gene sequence: CDR1 SGHTA, CDR2 FQGNSA. This CDR3 has 18 amino acids. Between the trimmed V and J ends, which lost 5 bases and 0 bases, there was a span of 21 bases. The CDR3 nucleotides read TGTGCCAGCAGCCATCCTCGAGCTCAACCCGCTAGCACAGATACGCAGTATTTT. Protein sequence: CASSHPRAQPASTDTQYF.

This chain connects TRBV29-1 to TRBJ2-1; 9 bases agree with TRBD2. This CDR3 comprises 15 residues. V gave up 8 bases and J gave up 5 bases; unmatched junction bases: 13. Germline CDR1 and CDR2: SQVTM and ANQGSEA. The CDR3 DNA follows: TGCAGCTCAACCGGGACTAGCTCGAAGAACAATGAGCAGTTCTTC. Translating it yields CSSTGTSSKNNEQFF.

The chain uses TRBV20-1 and TRBJ2-1; TRBD1 or TRBD2 may be the D gene (6 bases each). Germline V lookup: CDR1 DFQATT, CDR2 SNEGSKA (reference sequence). The CDR3 runs to 16 residues. The V gene lost 5 bases and the J gene lost 1 base, with 18 bases spanning the gap. The CDR3 bases are TGCAGTGCTTTTACAAAGAGGGGGGCTTCCTACAATGAGCAGTTCTTC. Translation gives CSAFTKRGASYNEQFF.

This clonotype was recorded a few times. This chain uses TRBV29-1 with TRBJ2-1, with a tentative D call TRBD2 (6 bases). Trimming took 3 bases from V and 3 from J, leaving 9 bases between them. Germline V gives CDR1 SQVTM, CDR2 ANQGSEA. The CDR3 totals 13 residues. The CDR3 here is CSVDREDYNEQFF. For the CDR3, the DNA is TGCAGCGTTGACAGGGAGGACTACAATGAGCAGTTCTTC.

The CDR3 DNA reads as TGTGCCAGCTCAGCGGGGCAGAAGCTTTATGAGCAGTACTTC. It encodes CASSAGQKLYEQYF. V gene TRBV18 combines with J gene TRBJ2-7; weak D call: TRBD2 (6 bases). From germline, CDR1 is KGHSH and CDR2 LQKENI. V lost 5 bases and J lost 7, with 18 bases in between. CDR3 length: 14 residues.

This chain joins TRBV6-5 and TRBJ2-1, with D hard to call. The V gene lost 0 bases and the J gene lost 8 bases, with 8 bases spanning the gap. The CDR3 extends over 13 amino acids. CDR1 is MNHEY, CDR2 SVGAGI, per germline. CDR3 protein: CASSYSTSHEQFF. The CDR3 region has the DNA TGTGCCAGCAGTTACTCTACAAGTCATGAGCAGTTCTTC.

This clonotype was detected ten times or more. J is TRBJ1-1 and V is TRBV10-3; tentatively, D is TRBD1 (5 bases). The CDR3 is made up of 16 amino acids. Per the germline V gene, CDR1 is ENHRY and CDR2 is SYGVKD. V lost 3 bases to trimming and J lost 2 bases, with 16 bases between them. This chain's CDR3 is CAISESVFRDNTEAFF. The CDR3 bases are TGTGCCATCAGTGAATCGGTCTTCCGGGACAACACTGAAGCTTTCTTT.

This clonotype was seen at least ten times. J is TRBJ2-3 and V is TRBV4-1; D is ambiguous. Germline V CDR1 and CDR2: MGHRA, YSYEKL. The CDR3 totals 14 residues. Between the trimmed V and J ends, which lost 8 bases and 0 bases, there was a span of 12 bases. As DNA, the CDR3 is TGCGCCAGCGCCACGGATTGGAGCACAGATACGCAGTATTTT. Translated: CASATDWSTDTQYF.

The J gene is TRBJ1-6, the V gene TRBV12-3 or TRBV12-4; weak D call: TRBD1 (6 bases). CDR3 length equals 12 residues. This CDR3 reads CAAGGAGGPLHF. The CDR3 DNA reads TGTGCTGCTGGGGGCGCCGGGGGACCCCTCCACTTT.

This rearrangement joins TRBV12-3 or TRBV12-4 to TRBJ1-5, with D tentatively TRBD1 (5 bases). The CDR3 consists of 15 residues. The V end was cut by 1 base, the J end by 9 bases, with 16 bases between. The CDR3 here is CASSLGYRAGGPQHF. The CDR3, as DNA: TGTGCCAGCAGTTTAGGTTACCGCGCCGGGGGGCCCCAGCATTTT.